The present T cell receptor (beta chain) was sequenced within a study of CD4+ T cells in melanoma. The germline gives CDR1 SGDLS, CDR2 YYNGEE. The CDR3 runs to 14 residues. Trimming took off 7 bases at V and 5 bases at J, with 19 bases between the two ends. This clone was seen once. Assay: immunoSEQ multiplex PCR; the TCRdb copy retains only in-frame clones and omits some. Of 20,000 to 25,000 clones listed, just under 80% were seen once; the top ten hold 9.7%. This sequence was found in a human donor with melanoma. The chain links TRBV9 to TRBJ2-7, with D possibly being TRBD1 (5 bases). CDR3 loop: CASAEQGASDEQYF. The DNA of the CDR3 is TGTGCCAGCGCTGAGCAGGGCGCGTCGGACGAGCAGTACTTC.